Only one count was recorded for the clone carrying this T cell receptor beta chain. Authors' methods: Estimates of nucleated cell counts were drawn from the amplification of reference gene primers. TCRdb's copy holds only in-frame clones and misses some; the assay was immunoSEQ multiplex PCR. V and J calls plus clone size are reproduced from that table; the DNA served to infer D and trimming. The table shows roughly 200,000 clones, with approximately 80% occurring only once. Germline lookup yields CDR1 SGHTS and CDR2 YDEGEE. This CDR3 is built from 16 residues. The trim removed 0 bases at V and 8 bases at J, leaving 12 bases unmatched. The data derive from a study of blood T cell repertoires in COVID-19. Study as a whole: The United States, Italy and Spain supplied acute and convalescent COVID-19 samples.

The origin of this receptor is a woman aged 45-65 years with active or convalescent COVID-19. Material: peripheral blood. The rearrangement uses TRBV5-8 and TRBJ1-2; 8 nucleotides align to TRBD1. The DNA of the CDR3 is TGTGCCAGCAGCTTGGTGCGGAGGACAGGGATCAACGGCTACACCTTC. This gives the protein CASSLVRRTGINGYTF.